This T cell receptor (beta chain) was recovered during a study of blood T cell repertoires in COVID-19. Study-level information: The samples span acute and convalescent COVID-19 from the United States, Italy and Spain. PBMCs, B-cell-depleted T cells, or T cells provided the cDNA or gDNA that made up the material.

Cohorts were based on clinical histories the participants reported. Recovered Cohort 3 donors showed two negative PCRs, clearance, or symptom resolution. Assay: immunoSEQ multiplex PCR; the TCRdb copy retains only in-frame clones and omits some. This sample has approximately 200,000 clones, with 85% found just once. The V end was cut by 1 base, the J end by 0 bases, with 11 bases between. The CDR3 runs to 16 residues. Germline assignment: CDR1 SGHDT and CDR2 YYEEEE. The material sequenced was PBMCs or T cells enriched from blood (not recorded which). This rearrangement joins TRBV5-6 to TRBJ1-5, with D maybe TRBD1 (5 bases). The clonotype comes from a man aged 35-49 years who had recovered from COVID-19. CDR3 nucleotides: TGTGCCAGCAGCTTGTGGCCAGGGTATAGCAATCAGCCCCAGCATTTT. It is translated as CASSLWPGYSNQPQHF.